The next 20 T cell receptor beta chains were all read from a single sample in a study of a mutant IDH1 vaccine in newly diagnosed glioma. The assay was immunoSEQ multiplex PCR, and TCRdb's table has in-frame clones only and misses some. The data hold 50,000 to 65,000 clones, with 91% observed a single time. The time point denotes: week 11, during vaccination. Every vaccine dose comprised 300 ug of mutant IDH1 20-mer peptide plus topical imiquimod. For these TCRs, the target antigens are not known. Sequenced material: PBMCs, taken from a glioma patient whose treatment included an IDH1 peptide vaccine. Source of these receptors: a man aged 45 to 65 with glioma.

The V call is TRBV7-8, the J call TRBJ1-4; no reliable D call. Per germline, CDR1 SGHVS and CDR2 FQNEAQ. V was shortened by 5 bases and J by 8 bases, with 18 bases between the two germline ends. CDR3 length: 15 residues. The CDR3 nucleotides read TGTGCCAGCAGCGGACTGGGCGGACCGGACGAAAAACTGTTTTTT. This codes for CASSGLGGPDEKLFF.

The genes are TRBV6-4 and TRBJ2-3; possible D gene TRBD1, 5 bases. Per germline, CDR1 MRHNA and CDR2 SNTAGT. This CDR3 comprises 15 residues. V was pared by 3 bases and J by 2 bases, with 12 bases between. The CDR3 DNA sequence: TGTGCCAGCAGTGAGGTGGGGCAGGCCACAGATACGCAGTATTTT. It specifies CASSEVGQATDTQYF.

This rearrangement joins TRBV29-1 to TRBJ1-2, with a tentative D call TRBD1 (6 bases). V lost 6 bases to trimming and J lost 1 base, with 12 bases between them. Germline CDR1 and CDR2: SQVTM and ANQGSEA. The CDR3 consists of 13 residues. The CDR3 loop reads CSVNRDHNYGYTF. The CDR3 DNA reads TGCAGCGTCAACAGGGATCATAACTATGGCTACACCTTC.

This clone was counted a few times. In the same sample, other DNA sequences code for this CDR3. The CDR3 sequence is CASSLVGEQYF. CDR3 coding DNA: TGTGCCAGCAGCTTAGTGGGGGAGCAGTACTTC. The rearrangement joins TRBV7-9 to TRBJ2-7, with D unresolved. V gave up 1 base and J gave up 7 bases, with 5 bases separating them. Per the germline V gene, CDR1 is SEHNR and CDR2 is FQNEAQ (reference sequence). The CDR3 sequence is 11 residues long.

The chain joins TRBV7-8 to TRBJ1-2; D is perhaps TRBD1 (6 bases). The V and J ends lost 7 bases and 6 bases respectively, with 21 bases between them. The germline V gene has CDR1 SGHVS and CDR2 FQNEAQ. This CDR3 has 15 residues. Here the CDR3 reads CASTGEPFRGDGYTF. CDR3 DNA sequence: TGTGCCAGCACCGGGGAGCCCTTTAGGGGGGATGGCTACACCTTC.

This rearrangement joins TRBV28 to TRBJ2-7; no clear D. V lost 2 bases and J lost 4, with 6 bases in between. This CDR3 region has 12 residues. CDR1 MDHEN and CDR2 SYDVKM come from the germline V gene. CDR3 loop: CASSLGWYEQYF. DNA of the CDR3: TGTGCCAGCAGTTTAGGTTGGTACGAGCAGTACTTC.

V and J are TRBV5-1 and TRBJ2-7, with D possibly being TRBD2 (6 bases). In germline, CDR1 is SGHRS, CDR2 YFSETQ. This CDR3 spans 16 amino acids. V dropped 0 bases and J dropped 2 bases, with 15 bases sitting between them. CDR3 coding DNA: TGCGCCAGCAGCTTGGCATCGGCTAGCGCCGCCTACGAGCAGTACTTC. Translation: CASSLASASAAYEQYF.

This chain joins TRBV19 and TRBJ2-3; D call uncertain. CDR1 and CDR2 (germline): LNHDA, SQIVND (reference sequence). Trimming cost V 2 bases and J 6 bases, with 6 bases left between them. This CDR3 comprises 12 residues. CDR3 DNA: TGTGCCAGTAGTATAAGCTTGGATACGCAGTATTTT. It encodes CASSISLDTQYF. Supplemented by reference TRBV19 and TRBJ2-3, the full variable domain reads DGGITQSPKYLFRKEGQNVTLSCEQNLNHDAMYWYRQDPGQGLRLIYYSQIVNDFQKGDIAEGYSVSREKKESFPLTVTSAQKNPTAFYLCASSISLDTQYFGPGTRLTVL.

The chain carries TRBV6-6 and TRBJ1-3; D remains ambiguous. V gave up 4 bases and J gave up 0 bases, with 4 bases separating them. The germline V gene has CDR1 MNHNY and CDR2 SVGAGI (reference sequence). This CDR3 is built from 13 residues. CDR3 in DNA: TGTGCCAGCAGTTCGAGCTCTGGAAACACCATATATTTT. Protein product: CASSSSSGNTIYF.

The gene calls are TRBV2 and TRBJ2-5; D is unclear. The V end lost 5 bases, the J end lost 2 bases, and 6 bases lay between the germline ends. The CDR3 is 12 residues long. Germline CDR1 and CDR2: SNHLY and FYNNEI. Here the CDR3 reads CASSKNQETQYF. The CDR3, as DNA: TGTGCCAGCAGTAAAAATCAAGAGACCCAGTACTTC. Full variable domain (outside the CDR3, taken from reference TRBV2 and TRBJ2-5): EPEVTQTPSHQVTQMGQEVILRCVPISNHLYFYWYRQILGQKVEFLVSFYNNEISEKSEIFDDQFSVERPDGSNFTLKIRSTKLEDSAMYFCASSKNQETQYFGPGTRLLVL.

The chain uses TRBV4-2 and TRBJ2-5, with 7 nucleotides matching TRBD1. The CDR3 is 16 residues long. The V gene's germline CDR1 is LGHNA and CDR2 YNFKEQ. V lost 1 base to trimming and J lost 1 base; unmatched junction nucleotides: 6. The CDR3 spells CASSQAGTGVQETQYF. In DNA, the CDR3 is TGTGCCAGCAGCCAAGCCGGAACAGGGGTCCAAGAGACCCAGTACTTC.

This chain connects TRBV18 to TRBJ2-5, with D possibly being TRBD1 (5 bases). CDR3 length equals 14 residues. CDR1 is KGHSH, CDR2 LQKENI, per germline. V dropped 3 bases and J dropped 3 bases, with 11 bases sitting between them. The CDR3 bases are TGTGCCAGCTCACCGCGGACACAGGAAGAGACCCAGTACTTC. As protein: CASSPRTQEETQYF. Combining the CDR3 with reference TRBV18 and TRBJ2-5 gives the whole variable domain NAGVMQNPRHLVRRRGQEARLRCSPMKGHSHVYWYRQLPEEGLKFMVYLQKENIIDESGMPKERFSAEFPKEGPSILRIQQVVRGDSAAYFCASSPRTQEETQYFGPGTRLLVL.

This clone was detected only once. The V and J genes are TRBV4-1 and TRBJ2-5; D might be TRBD1 (6 bases). Germline-derived CDR1 and CDR2 are MGHRA and YSYEKL. V dropped 1 base and J dropped 5 bases, with 23 bases sitting between them. The CDR3 length is 18 residues. CDR3 bases: TGCGCCAGCAGCCAAGTGAGCTGGGGACAAACCCGCGGGGAGACCCAGTACTTC. Translation: CASSQVSWGQTRGETQYF.

The V call is TRBV28, the J call TRBJ2-4; 7 nucleotides line up with TRBD2. CDR3 length: 15 amino acids. V was pared by 6 bases and J by 0 bases, with 5 bases of the junction left unmatched. CDR1 is MDHEN and CDR2 is SYDVKM in the germline V gene. The CDR3 here is CASRSSGLAKNIQYF. CDR3 sequence (DNA): TGTGCCAGCAGGTCTAGCGGACTAGCCAAAAACATTCAGTACTTC.

The chain employs TRBV5-6 and TRBJ2-5, with D possibly being TRBD2 (5 bases). The germline V gene has CDR1 SGHDT and CDR2 YYEEEE. V shed 0 bases and J shed 4 bases, with 13 bases lying between them. CDR3 size: 15 residues. CDR3 sequence: CASSLAAGEGETQYF. The DNA of the CDR3 is TGTGCCAGCAGCTTGGCCGCGGGCGAGGGAGAGACCCAGTACTTC.

This chain joins TRBV19 and TRBJ1-5; D is uncertain. CDR1 and CDR2 from the germline V gene are LNHDA and SQIVND (reference sequence). V was shortened by 6 bases and J by 4 bases, with 7 bases between the two germline ends. This CDR3 is 12 amino acids long. CDR3 sequence (DNA): TGTGCCAGTAGCATGGGAAATCAGCCCCAGCATTTT. Protein product: CASSMGNQPQHF. Drawing the rest from reference TRBV19 and TRBJ1-5, the complete variable domain is DGGITQSPKYLFRKEGQNVTLSCEQNLNHDAMYWYRQDPGQGLRLIYYSQIVNDFQKGDIAEGYSVSREKKESFPLTVTSAQKNPTAFYLCASSMGNQPQHFGDGTRLSIL.

The V and J genes are TRBV7-2 and TRBJ1-5; 10 bases map to TRBD1. Germline CDR1 is SGHTA and CDR2 is FQGNSA. Germline trimming cut 5 bases from V and 4 bases from J; bases unmatched to any gene: 2. The CDR3 covers 14 residues. CDR3 sequence: CASSEGQGNQPQHF. DNA of the CDR3: TGTGCCAGCAGCGAGGGACAGGGGAATCAGCCCCAGCATTTT.

This chain joins TRBV7-2 and TRBJ2-7; D is tentatively TRBD1 or TRBD2 (6 bases each). There are 15 residues in the CDR3. V was pared by 4 bases and J by 3 bases, with 16 bases between. The germline gives CDR1 SGHTA, CDR2 FQGNSA. In DNA form, the CDR3 reads TGTGCCAGCAGCTCAACGAGGGGGAGGAGCTACGAGCAGTACTTC. Protein sequence: CASSSTRGRSYEQYF.

This chain uses TRBV5-1 with TRBJ2-3; 7 bases line up with TRBD1. CDR3 size: 14 residues. J lost 2 bases, V lost 4 bases, and 4 bases had no gene match. Germline V lookup: CDR1 SGHRS, CDR2 YFSETQ. This CDR3 is CASSGGQPTDTQYF. In nucleotides, the CDR3 is TGCGCCAGCAGCGGGGGACAGCCCACAGATACGCAGTATTTT.

J is TRBJ2-7 and V is TRBV4-2; the D gene is possibly TRBD2 (6 bases). Germline CDR1 LGHNA, CDR2 YNFKEQ. CDR3 size: 14 residues. V was cut by 1 base and J by 2 bases, with 9 bases left in between. CDR3: CASSQGLGTYEQYF. The CDR3 DNA is TGTGCCAGCAGCCAAGGACTAGGAACCTACGAGCAGTACTTC.